This T cell receptor beta chain was found in a study of T cell repertoires in cytomegalovirus infection. As for the study in general: Matching HLA type and CMV infection were both indicated by public TCR beta signatures.

At least ten counts were recorded for this clonotype. Its target is unknown. TCRdb fed the reads into MiXCR, producing one record per CDR3 protein. This repertoire shows approximately 490,000 distinct CDR3 sequences, approximately 10% found once; its top ten account for 9.5% to 13%. Points from the study as a whole: The cumulative frequency of public TCR beta families identified carriers of CMV plus the relevant HLA. HLA-C-restricted CMV clonotypes gave the most frequent clonotype in two of eight donors.

The CDR3 is made up of 19 amino acids. V lost 2 bases to trimming and J lost 12 bases, with 34 bases between them. Germline values: CDR1 KGHDR, CDR2 SFDVKD. This receptor was taken from a human donor in good health (CMV status not recorded). Some clones in this sample may be carry-over from other donors' samples. V and J are TRBV24-1 and TRBJ2-7; D is uncertain. Sequenced material: PBMCs. CDR3 sequence: CATSDSGFPSILAHERLYF. CDR3 coding DNA: TGTGCCACCAGTGATTCCGGTTTCCCCTCAATACTCGCGCATGAACGACTGTACTTC.